The clone carrying this T cell receptor (beta chain) was seen just once. The antigen remains undetermined. The CDR3 is 15 residues long. With V trimmed by 3 bases and J by 5 bases, 8 bases remained unmatched. The germline CDR1 and CDR2 sequences are SGHNT and YYREEE (reference sequence). This record belongs to a study of cytomegalovirus exposure and HLA in healthy donors. Study findings and constraints: About 180 TCR beta chains were listed as cytomegalovirus-associated.

Primers for the PCR totalled 60 Vbeta and 13 Jbeta. Repertoires were generated with immunoSEQ multiplex PCR, while TCRdb's copy carries only in-frame clones and drops some. The data show 150,000 or so clones, around 80% seen once. Source material: PBMCs. V gene TRBV5-4 combines with J gene TRBJ2-5, with TRBD1 identical over 9 bases. The origin of this receptor is a woman aged 40-49 years in good health and CMV-seropositive. CDR3 nucleotides: TGTGCCAGCAGCTACCCGGGACAGGGTAGGGAGACCCAGTACTTC. Protein sequence: CASSYPGQGRETQYF.